The 5 T cell receptor beta chains reported below all come from one sample, sequenced in a study of T cell changes during pregnancy in multiple sclerosis. Clones were read by immunoSEQ multiplex PCR, and TCRdb kept only the in-frame ones, dropping some. Of fewer than 45,000 clones in the sample, 88% were seen once. The sample here was CD8+ T cells from peripheral blood mononuclear cells, taken after pregnancy. These receptors were obtained from a female donor in good health, enrolled as a control in a pregnancy study.

This rearrangement joins TRBV7-3 to TRBJ2-2; D is unclear. CDR1 and CDR2 (germline): SGHTA, FQGTGA. There are 14 residues in the CDR3. V lost 1 base and J 2 bases, leaving 5 bases between the germline ends. CDR3 sequence (DNA): TGTGCCAGCAGCTTAAACAGAAACACCGGGGAGCTGTTTTTT. Translation: CASSLNRNTGELFF.

The genes are TRBV27 and TRBJ1-5, with D possibly being TRBD1 (6 bases). The germline V gene encodes CDR1 MNHEY and CDR2 SMNVEV (reference sequence). The CDR3 consists of 14 residues. Trimming cost V 3 bases and J 6 bases, with 12 bases left between them. The DNA for the CDR3 is TGTGCCAGCAGTTTTCAGGGGTCGGTTCAGCCCCAGCATTTT. Translated, it gives CASSFQGSVQPQHF.

The rearrangement links TRBV6-5 to TRBJ2-2, with 7 nucleotides matching TRBD1. This CDR3 is 14 amino acids long. The junction had 7 bases not matched to a gene; V was cut back by 5 bases and J by 7 bases. In germline, CDR1 is MNHEY, CDR2 SVGAGI. CDR3 residues: CASSKTGILGELFF. Here the CDR3 DNA reads TGTGCCAGCAGTAAGACAGGGATTCTCGGGGAGCTGTTTTTT.

This chain connects TRBV28 to TRBJ2-1; tentatively, D is TRBD1 (6 bases). The germline V gene has CDR1 MDHEN and CDR2 SYDVKM. The CDR3 runs to 14 residues. Trimming shortened V by 2 bases and J by 8 bases, and 13 bases separated the two germline ends. DNA for the CDR3: TGTGCCAGCAGTTTAACCCAGGGGAGAGATGAGCAGTTCTTC. Protein product: CASSLTQGRDEQFF.

The chain's CDR3 is CASSLGGGWNQPQHF. For the CDR3, the DNA is TGTGCCAGCAGTTTAGGGGGGGGTTGGAATCAGCCCCAGCATTTT. The chain is built from TRBV27 and TRBJ1-5; D is possibly TRBD1 (5 bases). The CDR3 length is 15 residues. V was shortened by 2 bases and J by 4 bases, with 12 bases between the two germline ends. Germline-derived CDR1 and CDR2 are MNHEY and SMNVEV (reference sequence).